This is a list of T cell receptor beta chains from one sample in a study of blood T cell dynamics during melanoma immunotherapy. Clones were read by immunoSEQ multiplex PCR, and TCRdb kept only the in-frame ones, dropping some. The data contain more than 15,000 clones, nearly 90% of them singletons. The specimen comprised blood, sampled from a patient treated with checkpoint blockade. The receptors derive from a human donor with melanoma. Both conserved end residues are part of each CDR3.

cdr3_length v_call cdr3_aa
13 TRBV10-3 CAITLGGNTEAFF
14 TRBV29-1 CSGEGQGASETQYF
15 TRBV7-9 CASSLLAGVPDTQYF
16 TRBV27 CASSPGLAGDRDTQYF
14 TRBV5-1 CASSLGDSRYEQYF
15 TRBV19 CASSTRGSGANVLTF
13 TRBV27 CASRDGLSYEQYF
16 TRBV18 CASSGTDGAAGNTIYF
19 TRBV7-9 CASSLPTGGGAPNTGELFF
14 TRBV28 CASRVPSGIGEQYF
18 TRBV2 CASSEQPQGRGSNSPLHF
16 TRBV7-9 CASTHTRGAFKAEAFF
15 TRBV7-9 CASSPYLGSYNEQFF
14 TRBV5-1 CASADRGVSYEQYF
12 TRBV25-1 CASRERGGRRFF
13 TRBV30 CAWRDSYNSPLHF
18 TRBV6-1 CASSEVLLAGPSTDTQYF
14 TRBV13 CASSSRQGAYEQYF
14 TRBV28 CASKELQGNTEAFF
16 TRBV7-2 CASSLEGDPYNSPLHF
17 TRBV11-3 CASSPGTSGRSTDTQYF
15 TRBV15 CATRLMGERGGELFF